Each of the 18 T cell receptor beta chains below was sequenced from the same sample in a study of T cell changes during pregnancy in multiple sclerosis. Clones were sequenced by immunoSEQ multiplex PCR, and TCRdb holds only the in-frame ones, with some missing. In the table there are approximately 36,000 clones, 93% of which are singletons. Sequenced material: CD4+ T cells from peripheral blood mononuclear cells, taken in the first trimester of pregnancy. The receptors originated from a female donor with multiple sclerosis, enrolled in a pregnancy study.

This rearrangement joins TRBV18 to TRBJ1-1, with D perhaps matching TRBD1 (5 bases). V was pared by 1 base and J by 5 bases, with 14 bases between. CDR1 and CDR2 (germline): KGHSH, LQKENI. The CDR3 contains 15 residues. As DNA, the CDR3 is TGTGCCAGCTCACCACGGTCCAGGGCGGGGACTGAAGCTTTCTTT. It is translated as CASSPRSRAGTEAFF.

In this sample, this clone turned up once. The chain combines TRBV11-2 with TRBJ2-1; TRBD1 might be the D (5 bases). Trimming cost V 2 bases and J 10 bases, with 18 bases left between them. The CDR3 covers 15 residues. In germline, CDR1 is SGHAT, CDR2 FQNNGV. CDR3 coding DNA: TGTGCCAGCAGCTTATTAGGGGCTACACACAGGGAGCAGTTCTTC. This encodes CASSLLGATHREQFF.

The chain couples TRBV28 to TRBJ1-2, with TRBD1 as a possible D gene (6 bases). CDR3 size: 13 residues. Per germline, CDR1 MDHEN and CDR2 SYDVKM. V was pared by 5 bases and J by 7 bases, with 14 bases between. In DNA, the CDR3 is TGTGCCAGCAGTCCCGGACAGATCGGTGGCTACACCTTC. Amino acid sequence: CASSPGQIGGYTF.

The chain links TRBV5-4 to TRBJ2-5; D might be TRBD1 (6 bases). V lost 4 bases, J lost 5 bases, and 12 bases lay in between. Germline V gene data show CDR1 as SGHNT and CDR2 as YYREEE (reference sequence). The CDR3 totals 13 residues. The CDR3 reads CASSQGWEETQYF. The CDR3 bases are TGTGCCAGCAGCCAGGGGTGGGAGGAGACCCAGTACTTC.

The chain joins TRBV5-1 to TRBJ2-1; D possibly corresponds to TRBD1 (5 bases). Trimming shortened V by 2 bases and J by 9 bases, and 9 bases separated the two germline ends. Looked up from germline, CDR1 is SGHRS and CDR2 is YFSETQ. The CDR3 length is 12 residues. The CDR3 sequence: CASSLGVSEQFF. For the CDR3, the DNA is TGCGCCAGCAGCTTAGGGGTCAGTGAGCAGTTCTTC.

Points on this clone: Other DNA sequences in the sample encode the same CDR3. V and J are TRBV18 and TRBJ2-5; the D gene is possibly TRBD1 (6 bases). The germline V gene encodes CDR1 KGHSH and CDR2 LQKENI. The CDR3 loop spans 14 amino acids. V lost 0 bases, J lost 5 bases, and 10 bases lay in between. The CDR3 region has the DNA TGTGCCAGCTCACCACCCGGGACAACGGAGACCCAGTACTTC. Its protein is CASSPPGTTETQYF.

The V call is TRBV12-5, the J call TRBJ2-7; 13 nucleotides line up with TRBD2. CDR1 is LGHNT and CDR2 is FRNRAP in the germline V gene. The CDR3 consists of 17 residues. Trimming took 3 bases from V and 6 from J; bases not matched to a gene: 11. The CDR3 sequence is CASGLEITGTSGAEQYF. The CDR3 coding sequence is TGTGCTAGTGGTTTAGAAATAACCGGGACTAGCGGGGCCGAGCAGTACTTC.

The chain uses TRBV21-1 and TRBJ2-3; the table assigns TRBD1, which was not confirmed against the DNA. TRBV21-1 is flagged as a pseudogene. The CDR3 runs 18 residues. CDR3 DNA sequence: TGTGCCAGCAGCACGATTCAACAGGGGCGGAATGGCACAGATACGCAGTATTTT. It encodes CASSTIQQGRNGTDTQYF.

The V and J genes are TRBV18 and TRBJ2-5, with D perhaps matching TRBD1 (7 bases). CDR1 and CDR2 (germline): KGHSH, LQKENI. V gave up 1 base and J gave up 4 bases, with 13 bases separating them. The CDR3 loop spans 15 amino acids. The CDR3 bases are TGTGCCAGCTCACCACTGTCAGGGGGGACAGAGACCCAGTACTTC. Its translation: CASSPLSGGTETQYF.

This chain uses TRBV5-1 with TRBJ1-2, with unresolved D. Germline CDR1 SGHRS, CDR2 YFSETQ. Trimming cost V 4 bases and J 3 bases, with 16 bases left between them. CDR3 length: 15 amino acids. CDR3 coding DNA: TGCGCCAGCAGCCTTGTAATCGGGAGGGACTATGGCTACACCTTC. Amino acid sequence: CASSLVIGRDYGYTF.

V gene TRBV5-1 combines with J gene TRBJ2-5; 8 bases are a match to TRBD1. Germline-derived CDR1 and CDR2 are SGHRS and YFSETQ. V gave up 0 bases and J gave up 5 bases; unmatched junction bases: 3. This CDR3 is built from 14 residues. As DNA, the CDR3 is TGCGCCAGCAGCTTGGCAGGGGGCGGGGAGACCCAGTACTTC. The encoded protein is CASSLAGGGETQYF.

The V gene is TRBV5-1, the J gene TRBJ2-2, with D maybe TRBD1 (6 bases). Germline assignment: CDR1 SGHRS and CDR2 YFSETQ. This CDR3 comprises 15 residues. V was cut by 3 bases and J by 2 bases, with 11 bases left in between. This chain's CDR3 is CASSSGQPNTGELFF. The CDR3 DNA reads as TGCGCCAGCAGCTCAGGACAGCCCAACACCGGGGAGCTGTTTTTT.

V gene TRBV10-3 combines with J gene TRBJ1-6; a possible D gene is TRBD1 (6 bases). The CDR3 consists of 16 residues. Germline CDR1 and CDR2: ENHRY and SYGVKD. V was cut by 0 bases and J by 5 bases, with 11 bases left in between. As DNA, the CDR3 is TGTGCCATCAGTGAGTCCCGGGGGGCTAATAATTCACCCCTCCACTTT. Its translation: CAISESRGANNSPLHF.

The chain is built from TRBV2 and TRBJ1-5, with 8 bases fitting TRBD1. The CDR3 has 17 amino acids. The V gene's germline CDR1 is SNHLY and CDR2 FYNNEI. V lost 5 bases and J lost 2; bases outside the gene matches: 11. For the CDR3, the DNA is TGTGCCAGCAGTCCCGGGACAGGTGGCCCGGGCAATCAGCCCCAGCATTTT. Amino acid sequence: CASSPGTGGPGNQPQHF.

The count of this clone is one. CDR3 sequence (DNA): TGTGCCAGCAGCGTATCCAGCGGGAGGACAGATACGCAGTATTTT. As protein: CASSVSSGRTDTQYF. V is TRBV9 and J is TRBJ2-3; 9 bases match TRBD2. CDR3 length equals 15 residues. Losses at the gene ends were 1 base for V and 3 bases for J; bases not matched to a gene: 3. CDR1 SGDLS and CDR2 YYNGEE come from the germline V gene.

The gene calls are TRBV4-3 and TRBJ1-2, with TRBD1 identical over 11 bases. CDR1 LGHNA and CDR2 YSLEER come from the germline V gene. The CDR3 length is 15 residues. The V and J ends lost 3 bases and 5 bases, in that order; junction bases with no gene match: 5. The CDR3 region has the DNA TGCGCCAGCAGCCAGGGGACAGGGGGTTGGTATGGCTACACCTTC. Protein: CASSQGTGGWYGYTF.

In its sample, this clone was seen once. The V and J genes are TRBV14 and TRBJ2-5, with a weak D call TRBD2 (6 bases). V was pared by 4 bases and J by 1 base, with 10 bases between. Germline CDR1 SGHDN, CDR2 FVKESK. The CDR3 length is 14 residues. This CDR3 reads CASSRGELQETQYF. The DNA of the CDR3 is TGTGCCAGCAGCCGGGGGGAACTCCAAGAGACCCAGTACTTC.

The chain combines TRBV7-2 with TRBJ1-1; no reliable D call. From germline, CDR1 is SGHTA and CDR2 FQGNSA. The CDR3 has 15 amino acids. V was pared by 1 base and J by 6 bases, with 15 bases between. CDR3 coding DNA: TGTGCCAGCAGCTTAGTAGGTTCCGGGGAACCTGAAGCTTTCTTT. This sequence encodes CASSLVGSGEPEAFF. Complete variable domain (other parts from reference TRBV7-2 and TRBJ1-1): GAGVSQSPSNKVTEKGKDVELRCDPISGHTALYWYRQSLGQGLEFLIYFQGNSAPDKSGLPSDRFSAERTGGSVSTLTIQRTQQEDSAVYLCASSLVGSGEPEAFFGQGTRLTVV.